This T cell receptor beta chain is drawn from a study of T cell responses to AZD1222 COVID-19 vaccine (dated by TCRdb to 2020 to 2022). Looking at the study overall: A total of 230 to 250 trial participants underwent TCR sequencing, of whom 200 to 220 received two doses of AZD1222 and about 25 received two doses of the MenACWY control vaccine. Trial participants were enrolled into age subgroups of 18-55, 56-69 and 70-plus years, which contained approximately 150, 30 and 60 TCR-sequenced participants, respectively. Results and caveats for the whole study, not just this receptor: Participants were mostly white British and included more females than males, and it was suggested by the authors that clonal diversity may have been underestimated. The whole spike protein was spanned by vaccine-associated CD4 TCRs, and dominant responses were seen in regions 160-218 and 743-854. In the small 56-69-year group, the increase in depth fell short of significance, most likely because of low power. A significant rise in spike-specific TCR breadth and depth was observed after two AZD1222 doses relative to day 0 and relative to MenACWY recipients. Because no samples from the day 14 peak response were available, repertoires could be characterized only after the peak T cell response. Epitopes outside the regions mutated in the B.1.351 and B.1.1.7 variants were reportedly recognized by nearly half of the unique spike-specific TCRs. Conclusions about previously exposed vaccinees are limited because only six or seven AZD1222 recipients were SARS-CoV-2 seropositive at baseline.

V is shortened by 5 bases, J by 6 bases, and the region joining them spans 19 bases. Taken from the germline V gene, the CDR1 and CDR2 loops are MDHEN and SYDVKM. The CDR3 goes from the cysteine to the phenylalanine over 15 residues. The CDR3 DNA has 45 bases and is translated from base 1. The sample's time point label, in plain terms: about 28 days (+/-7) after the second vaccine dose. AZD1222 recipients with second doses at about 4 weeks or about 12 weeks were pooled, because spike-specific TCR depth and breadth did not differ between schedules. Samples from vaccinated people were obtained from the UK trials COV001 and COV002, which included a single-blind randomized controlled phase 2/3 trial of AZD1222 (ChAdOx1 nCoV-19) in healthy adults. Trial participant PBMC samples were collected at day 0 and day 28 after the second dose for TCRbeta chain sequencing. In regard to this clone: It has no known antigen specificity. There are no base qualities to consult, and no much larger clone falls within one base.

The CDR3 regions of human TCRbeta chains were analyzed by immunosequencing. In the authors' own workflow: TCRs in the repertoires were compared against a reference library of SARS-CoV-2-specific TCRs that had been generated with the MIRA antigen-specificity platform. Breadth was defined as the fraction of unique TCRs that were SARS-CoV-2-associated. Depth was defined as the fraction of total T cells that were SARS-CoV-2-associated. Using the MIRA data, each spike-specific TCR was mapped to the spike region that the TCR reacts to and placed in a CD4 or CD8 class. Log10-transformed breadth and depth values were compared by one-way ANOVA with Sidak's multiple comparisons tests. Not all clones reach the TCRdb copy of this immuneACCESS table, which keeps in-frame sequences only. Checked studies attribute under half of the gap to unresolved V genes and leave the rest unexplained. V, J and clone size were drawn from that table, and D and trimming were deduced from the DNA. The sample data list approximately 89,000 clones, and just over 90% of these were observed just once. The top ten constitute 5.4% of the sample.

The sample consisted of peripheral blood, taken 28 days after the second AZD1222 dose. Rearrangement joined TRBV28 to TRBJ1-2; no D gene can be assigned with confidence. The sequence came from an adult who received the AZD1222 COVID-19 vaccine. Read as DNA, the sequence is TGTGCCAGCAGTCCCCTCACGTCGAGGCTCCATGGCTACACCTTC. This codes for CASSPLTSRLHGYTF.